The T cell receptor (beta chain) under discussion was sequenced for a study of cytomegalovirus exposure and HLA in healthy donors. The study's findings and limits: Association of about 17,000 TCR beta sequences with HLA alleles was found at 0.05 false discovery rate in a later analysis. Later analysis associated a missense DCLRE1C variant with TCR beta V- and J-gene trimming.

Germline V CDR1 and CDR2: SGHAT, FQNNGV. The CDR3 runs to 15 residues. The junction had 7 bases not matched to a gene; V was cut back by 5 bases and J by 6 bases. 13 Jbeta primers and 60 Vbeta primers were used for the PCR. The protocol was immunoSEQ multiplex PCR, while the TCRdb copy is restricted to in-frame clones and leaves out a portion. The repertoire holds about 140,000 clones, with more than 75% as singletons. About this clone itself: Its target is unknown.

The sequence was collected from a female donor in good health and CMV-seronegative. The chain combines TRBV11-2 with TRBJ1-4; 9 bases match TRBD1. Source material: PBMCs. The CDR3 coding sequence is TGTGCCAGCAGCAATCACAGGGGGCGAGATGAAAAACTGTTTTTT. Amino acids: CASSNHRGRDEKLFF.